This T cell receptor (beta chain) was retrieved from a study of T cell repertoires in cytomegalovirus infection. As for the study in general: As its CMV epitopes, the study selected recently identified HLA-C-restricted and well-studied HLA-B-restricted targets. CMV infection plus the matching HLA type was flagged by public TCR beta signatures. General observations from the study: Identification of carriers of CMV plus the relevant HLA was achieved through cumulative public TCR beta family frequency. The response measured ex vivo was dominated by TCR beta clonotypes (HLA-C-restricted and CMV-specific).

V gave up 0 bases and J gave up 4 bases, with 10 bases separating them. Looked up from germline, CDR1 is MGHRA and CDR2 is YSYEKL. There are 15 residues in the CDR3. Details on this clonotype: The target antigen is unknown.

MiXCR, run by TCRdb on the reads, gives a single entry per CDR3 protein. This table holds 640,000 or so distinct CDR3 sequences, around 32% found once. The TCR sequence derives from a human donor in good health (CMV status not recorded). Some clones in this sample may be carry-over from other donors' samples. The genes are TRBV4-1 and TRBJ2-1, with a weak D call TRBD1 (5 bases). Specimen: cultured PBMCs, collected from culture after CMV antigen stimulation. The CDR3 region has the DNA TGCGCCAGCAGCCAAGATACAGGAGATTACAATGAGCAGTTCTTC. This codes for CASSQDTGDYNEQFF.